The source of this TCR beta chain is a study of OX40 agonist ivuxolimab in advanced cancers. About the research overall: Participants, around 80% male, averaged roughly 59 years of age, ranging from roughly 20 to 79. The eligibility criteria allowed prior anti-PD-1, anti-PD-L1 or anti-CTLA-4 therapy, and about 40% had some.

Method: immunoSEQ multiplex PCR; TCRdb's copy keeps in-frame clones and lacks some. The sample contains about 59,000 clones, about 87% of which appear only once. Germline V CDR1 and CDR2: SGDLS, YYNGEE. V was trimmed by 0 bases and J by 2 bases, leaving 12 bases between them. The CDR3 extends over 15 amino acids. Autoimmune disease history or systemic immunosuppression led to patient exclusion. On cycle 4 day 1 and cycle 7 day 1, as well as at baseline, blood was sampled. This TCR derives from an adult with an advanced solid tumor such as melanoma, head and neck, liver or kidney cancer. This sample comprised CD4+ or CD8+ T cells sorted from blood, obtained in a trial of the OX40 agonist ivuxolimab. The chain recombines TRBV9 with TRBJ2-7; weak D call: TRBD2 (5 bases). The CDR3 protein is CASSVGPDSTYEQYF. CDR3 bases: TGTGCCAGCAGCGTAGGGCCGGACTCAACCTACGAGCAGTACTTC. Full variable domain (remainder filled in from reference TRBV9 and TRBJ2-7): DSGVTQTPKHLITATGQRVTLRCSPRSGDLSVYWYQQSLDQGLQFLIQYYNGEERAKGNILERFSAQQFPDLHSELNLSSLELGDSALYFCASSVGPDSTYEQYFGPGTRLTVT.